The 24 T cell receptor beta chains below all came from one sample that was sequenced in a study of beta chain features in type 1 diabetes. The entirety of the isolated RNA underwent reverse transcription, so expressed TCRB transcripts were sequenced. Clones were read by immunoSEQ multiplex PCR, and TCRdb kept only the in-frame ones, dropping some. The sample has 640,000 or so clones; around 15% are singletons. Findings of the study overall: Shorter TCRB CDR3s, moderately but significantly so, were found in Type 1 diabetes patients in all four CD4+ subsets.

The antigens of these receptors remain unknown. The sample consisted of naive CD4+ T cells from blood. All receptors derive from a man between 18 and 29 years old with type 1 diabetes.

This chain joins TRBV2 and TRBJ1-6, with 10 bases fitting TRBD1. The germline V gene has CDR1 SNHLY and CDR2 FYNNEI. Trimming took 6 bases from V and 8 from J; bases not matched to a gene: 7. The CDR3 consists of 15 residues. The CDR3 region has the DNA TGTGCCAGCAGCTCTATGACAGGGGGCTATTCACCCCTCCACTTT. Translated: CASSSMTGGYSPLHF.

This chain's CDR3 is CASSLETREFF. As DNA, the CDR3 is TGCGCCAGCAGCTTGGAAACTCGGGAGTTCTTC. The genes are TRBV5-1 and TRBJ2-1; D gene ambiguous. The germline V and J ends were trimmed by 0 bases and 14 bases, with 9 bases remaining between them. CDR1 is SGHRS, CDR2 YFSETQ, per germline. This CDR3 is 11 amino acids long.

In this sample, this clone turned up a few times. The chain recombines TRBV5-1 with TRBJ2-7, with 9 nucleotides matching TRBD1. The V gene's germline CDR1 is SGHRS and CDR2 YFSETQ. V shed 4 bases and J 0 bases; nucleotides not matched to a gene: 5. The CDR3 covers 15 residues. The CDR3 spells CASSPRQGGSYEQYF. The CDR3 nucleotides read TGCGCCAGCAGCCCCCGACAGGGGGGCTCCTACGAGCAGTACTTC.

A few counts support this clone. V is TRBV14 and J is TRBJ2-5; the match to TRBD1 covers 11 bases. The V gene end was trimmed by 0 bases and the J gene end by 7 bases; junction bases not matched to a gene: 1. CDR3 length equals 14 residues. Germline assignment: CDR1 SGHDN and CDR2 FVKESK. CDR3 DNA: TGTGCCAGCAGCCAAGAAGGGACAGGGGGGACCCAGTACTTC. Translated, it gives CASSQEGTGGTQYF. Using reference TRBV14 and TRBJ2-5 for the parts outside the CDR3, the full variable domain is EAGVTQFPSHSVIEKGQTVTLRCDPISGHDNLYWYRRVMGKEIKFLLHFVKESKQDESGMPNNRFLAERTGGTYSTLKVQPAELEDSGVYFCASSQEGTGGTQYFGPGTRLLVL.

Only one count was recorded for this clone. V gene TRBV19 combines with J gene TRBJ1-2; TRBD1 is a possible D gene (5 bases). The V end lost 2 bases, the J end lost 5 bases, and 15 bases lay between the germline ends. Germline V gene sequence: CDR1 LNHDA, CDR2 SQIVND (reference sequence). This CDR3 comprises 15 residues. The CDR3 loop reads CASSIPPGRKYGYTF. Here the CDR3 DNA reads TGTGCCAGTAGTATACCCCCGGGACGCAAGTATGGCTACACCTTC.

J is TRBJ2-5 and V is TRBV5-1, with 11 positions matching TRBD2. The germline V gene encodes CDR1 SGHRS and CDR2 YFSETQ. This CDR3 has 16 residues. Unmatched junction bases numbered 9, after V lost 4 bases and J lost 4 bases. The CDR3 is CASSVELAGGRETQYF. The CDR3 DNA reads as TGCGCCAGCAGCGTCGAGTTAGCGGGAGGGCGAGAGACCCAGTACTTC.

This clone has just a few counts. The chain is built from TRBV7-2 and TRBJ2-5; D gene unclear. CDR3 length: 10 residues. Germline CDR1 and CDR2: SGHTA and FQGNSA. V shed 4 bases and J shed 5 bases, with 2 bases lying between them. CDR3 bases: TGTGCCAGCAGCTGGGAGACCCAGTACTTC. Amino acids: CASSWETQYF.

This sequence joins TRBV30 and TRBJ2-7, with D perhaps assigned TRBD1 or TRBD2 (5 bases each). CDR1 and CDR2 (germline): GTSNPN, SVGIG (reference sequence). V lost 1 base and J 6 bases, leaving 22 bases between the germline ends. The CDR3 totals 16 residues. The CDR3 protein is CAWSAGPRSARVEQYF. CDR3 nucleotide sequence: TGTGCCTGGAGTGCGGGACCAAGAAGCGCCAGGGTCGAGCAGTACTTC.

This clone came up a few times. The chain uses TRBV18 and TRBJ2-7; D may be TRBD2 (6 bases). Germline-derived CDR1 and CDR2 are KGHSH and LQKENI. The ends were cut back, 1 base at V and 3 bases at J, with 13 bases in the middle. The CDR3 contains 15 residues. The CDR3 coding sequence is TGTGCCAGCTCACCACGGACGGGAGCTCTCTACGAGCAGTACTTC. This gives the protein CASSPRTGALYEQYF.

Remarks on this clone: Other DNA sequences in this specimen translate into the identical CDR3. The chain combines TRBV29-1 with TRBJ2-5, with a possible D match to TRBD1 (5 bases). Near its end, the DNA agrees better with TRBJ2-7, so the J call may be wrong. The CDR3 is 11 amino acids. CDR1 and CDR2 (germline): SQVTM, ANQGSEA. In DNA form, the CDR3 reads TGCAGCGTTGGACAGACCTACGAGCAGTACTTC. Protein product: CSVGQTYEQYF.

This chain uses TRBV30 with TRBJ2-5, with a possible D match to TRBD2 (6 bases). Germline V gene sequence: CDR1 GTSNPN, CDR2 SVGIG (reference sequence). Trimming cost V 2 bases and J 5 bases, with 9 bases left between them. The CDR3 runs to 12 residues. CDR3 nucleotide sequence: TGTGCCTGGAGTCTCGGAGGGGAGACCCAGTACTTC. The encoded protein is CAWSLGGETQYF.

J is TRBJ2-7 and V is TRBV29-1; D is undetermined. The CDR3 spans 11 residues. Germline values: CDR1 SQVTM, CDR2 ANQGSEA. V lost 7 bases, J lost 4 bases, and 11 bases lay in between. In DNA form, the CDR3 reads TGCAGCGCCGGTCGACCGTACGAGCAGTACTTC. This gives the protein CSAGRPYEQYF.

This rearrangement joins TRBV7-9 to TRBJ2-1; 14 nucleotides agree with TRBD2. The CDR3 is 18 amino acids. Germline V lookup: CDR1 SEHNR, CDR2 FQNEAQ (reference sequence). J was trimmed by 0 bases and V by 5 bases; bases with no gene match: 6. The CDR3 loop reads CASSPRTSGGSSYNEQFF. CDR3 bases: TGTGCCAGCAGCCCCCGGACTAGCGGGGGGAGCTCCTACAATGAGCAGTTCTTC.

In its sample, this clone was seen a few times. The chain recombines TRBV28 with TRBJ1-5, with no clear D. The germline gives CDR1 MDHEN, CDR2 SYDVKM. The CDR3 spans 14 residues. V was clipped by 5 bases and J by 3 bases, with 11 bases between them. The CDR3 region has the DNA TGTGCCAGCAGTGGGTGGCGGTACAATCAGCCCCAGCATTTT. This codes for CASSGWRYNQPQHF.

This chain uses TRBV30 with TRBJ1-4, with D uncertain. The germline V and J ends were trimmed by 2 bases and 4 bases, with 5 bases remaining between them. CDR3 length: 12 amino acids. The germline V gene encodes CDR1 GTSNPN and CDR2 SVGIG (reference sequence). The CDR3 region has the DNA TGTGCCTGGAGTCAGATTAATGAAAAACTGTTTTTT. It codes for CAWSQINEKLFF.

This clone turned up a few times. This chain connects TRBV19 to TRBJ2-7, with no clear D. The CDR3 runs to 14 residues. Germline V gene lookup returns CDR1 LNHDA and CDR2 SQIVND (reference sequence). V was clipped by 3 bases and J by 4 bases, with 13 bases between them. Here the CDR3 reads CASSMGYPRYEQYF. In nucleotides, the CDR3 is TGTGCCAGTAGTATGGGCTACCCCCGGTACGAGCAGTACTTC.

This clone has just a few counts. This rearrangement joins TRBV5-4 to TRBJ2-7; TRBD2 matches 9 bases. V shed 2 bases and J 4 bases; nucleotides not matched to a gene: 10. CDR3 length: 16 amino acids. Germline values: CDR1 SGHNT, CDR2 YYREEE (reference sequence). The DNA for the CDR3 is TGTGCCAGCAGCTTATCAGCGGGAGGACGGTCGTACGAGCAGTACTTC. Protein sequence: CASSLSAGGRSYEQYF.

The V and J genes are TRBV7-9 and TRBJ2-7, with 7 bases aligning to TRBD1. The ends lost 5 bases at V and 5 bases at J; junction bases unmatched: 6. There are 13 residues in the CDR3. The germline CDR1 and CDR2 sequences are SEHNR and FQNEAQ (reference sequence). CDR3 sequence reads: CASSPTGVHEQYF. The DNA for the CDR3 is TGTGCCAGCAGCCCAACAGGGGTCCACGAGCAGTACTTC.

This clone has a handful of counts. The chain combines TRBV23-1 with TRBJ2-3; D may match TRBD1 or TRBD2 (5 bases each). TRBV23-1 qualifies as an ORF whose function is uncertain. The CDR3 loop spans 16 amino acids. Trimming stripped 6 bases from V and 6 bases from J, with 22 bases between. The CDR3 sequence is CASSRTRGPGTDTQYF. CDR3 sequence (DNA): TGCGCCAGCAGCCGAACTCGAGGCCCAGGGACGGATACGCAGTATTTT.

This clone was observed a handful of times. J is TRBJ1-1 and V is TRBV30; D is undetermined. The CDR3 has 11 residues. Trimming shortened V by 5 bases and J by 5 bases, and 9 bases separated the two germline ends. The germline V gene has CDR1 GTSNPN and CDR2 SVGIG (reference sequence). The CDR3 nucleotides are TGTGCCTGGGGGCGAGGGACTGAAGCTTTCTTT. This codes for CAWGRGTEAFF.

This sequence joins TRBV15 and TRBJ2-3; weak D call: TRBD1 (6 bases). Germline V gene lookup returns CDR1 LNHNV and CDR2 YYDKDF (reference sequence). V lost 0 bases and J lost 9, with 10 bases in between. There are 13 residues in the CDR3. The chain's CDR3 is CATSRDSGQTQYF. Here the CDR3 DNA reads TGTGCCACCAGCAGAGATAGTGGACAGACGCAGTATTTT.

V usage is TRBV29-1 and J usage is TRBJ2-3; D perhaps matches TRBD2 (5 bases). The CDR3 runs to 13 residues. Germline CDR1 is SQVTM and CDR2 is ANQGSEA. Trimming removed 5 bases from V and 4 bases from J, with 13 bases in between. The CDR3 DNA reads as TGCAGCGTTTGTGATACAGCGGCAGATACGCAGTATTTT. Its translation is CSVCDTAADTQYF.

V gene TRBV13 combines with J gene TRBJ2-1, with a tentative D call TRBD2 (5 bases). From germline, CDR1 is PRHDT and CDR2 FYEKMQ (reference sequence). The CDR3 loop spans 14 amino acids. V gave up 2 bases and J gave up 6 bases, with 11 bases separating them. The CDR3 is CASSLLGEVNEQFF. CDR3 nucleotides: TGTGCCAGCAGCTTATTGGGAGAGGTCAATGAGCAGTTCTTC.

This chain joins TRBV25-1 and TRBJ1-1; D is unresolved. The V end was cut by 1 base, the J end by 4 bases, with 13 bases between. Germline V CDR1 and CDR2: MGHDK, SYGVNS. The CDR3 totals 15 residues. CDR3 amino acids: CASSESGFLGTEAFF. The CDR3 nucleotides are TGTGCCAGCAGTGAATCCGGTTTCTTAGGCACTGAAGCTTTCTTT.